The 14 T cell receptor beta chains reported below all come from one sample, sequenced in a study of beta chain features in type 1 diabetes (dated by TCRdb to the late 2010s). What the authors observed across the whole study: A moderate but significant shortening of TCRB CDR3 length was observed in type 1 diabetes patients in all four CD4+ subsets.

The library was generated by the immunoSEQ multiplex PCR assay. The entire isolated RNA was reverse transcribed using the High Capacity cDNA Reverse Transcription Kit, and thus expressed TCRB transcripts were sequenced. TCRdb took over this immuneACCESS table, retaining in-frame rearrangements with V and J assigned. Such tables are incomplete; in checked studies, under half of the missing clones stem from an unresolved V gene, and the remainder is unexplained. The sample table lists under 300,000 clones, approximately 25% of them with a count of one. About 0.011% of the sample goes to the ten largest clones. The antigens for these receptors are not known. The specimen was naive CD4+ T cells from blood. Interpreted using the paper, the cell subset or site label stands for: true naive CD4+ T cells. The receptors here all came from a woman aged 25 to 45 with type 1 diabetes.

This clone came up a few times. The V gene is TRBV5-1, the J gene TRBJ2-3; the D gene is possibly TRBD1 (6 bases). Germline V CDR1 and CDR2: SGHRS, YFSETQ. Trimming cost V 5 bases and J 1 base, with 11 bases left between them. The CDR3 sequence is 14 residues long. CDR3 coding DNA: TGCGCCAGCAGTTCAGGGGATCGCACAGATACGCAGTATTTT. It translates to CASSSGDRTDTQYF.

This clone was seen a handful of times. V gene TRBV19 combines with J gene TRBJ1-5; the match to TRBD1 covers 7 bases. Germline V CDR1 and CDR2: LNHDA, SQIVND (reference sequence). The CDR3 length is 15 residues. Trimming removed 7 bases from V and 4 bases from J; junction bases left unmatched: 10. In DNA, the CDR3 is TGTGCCAGTAATTCGGCAGGGGGGTTGAATCAGCCCCAGCATTTT. It encodes CASNSAGGLNQPQHF.

The chain links TRBV9 to TRBJ2-2, with 15 bases lining up with TRBD2. J gave up 6 bases and V 0 bases, and 0 bases lay outside the gene matches. Germline V lookup: CDR1 SGDLS, CDR2 YYNGEE. CDR3 length: 16 amino acids. This CDR3 reads CASSVGTSGRAGELFF. The CDR3 DNA follows: TGTGCCAGCAGCGTAGGGACTAGCGGGAGGGCCGGGGAGCTGTTTTTT.

The rearrangement joins TRBV5-1 to TRBJ1-2, with TRBD1 matching over 12 bases. The V gene end was trimmed by 4 bases and the J gene end by 4 bases; junction bases not matched to a gene: 2. Germline CDR1 is SGHRS and CDR2 is YFSETQ. The CDR3 totals 14 residues. CDR3 nucleotides: TGCGCCAGCAGCGGGACAGGGGGCCCCTATGGCTACACCTTC. It codes for CASSGTGGPYGYTF.

This clone was observed a handful of times. The chain recombines TRBV19 with TRBJ1-5; possibly TRBD1 for D (5 bases). The ends were cut back, 6 bases at V and 6 bases at J, with 9 bases in the middle. The CDR3 runs 12 residues. CDR1 and CDR2 from the germline V gene are LNHDA and SQIVND (reference sequence). This CDR3 is CASSQGRQPQHF. CDR3 nucleotide sequence: TGTGCCAGTAGCCAGGGTCGTCAGCCCCAGCATTTT.

V is TRBV27 and J is TRBJ2-1, with D possibly being TRBD1 (6 bases). V lost 2 bases and J lost 7, with 15 bases in between. In germline, CDR1 is MNHEY, CDR2 SMNVEV (reference sequence). CDR3 length equals 15 residues. CDR3 in amino acids: CASSLLGGVENEQFF. The CDR3, as DNA: TGTGCCAGCAGTTTACTAGGGGGAGTGGAGAATGAGCAGTTCTTC.

This sequence joins TRBV5-1 and TRBJ1-1; possibly TRBD1 for D (5 bases). V was cut by 2 bases and J by 0 bases, with 11 bases left in between. The CDR3 sequence is 15 residues long. Germline lookup yields CDR1 SGHRS and CDR2 YFSETQ. DNA for the CDR3: TGCGCCAGCAGCTTCCTAACAGGCATGAACACTGAAGCTTTCTTT. This encodes CASSFLTGMNTEAFF.

This clone was seen only a few times. This sequence joins TRBV28 and TRBJ1-1; 9 bases are a match to TRBD1. The CDR3 totals 13 residues. The germline gives CDR1 MDHEN, CDR2 SYDVKM. V was clipped by 5 bases and J by 11 bases; unmatched bases: 9. The DNA of the CDR3 is TGTGCCAGCAGTGTCACAGGGGGCGCGATGGCTTTCTTT. As protein: CASSVTGGAMAFF.

As regards this clone: Relative to the germline gene, one junction end is altered; a read error may explain this. The rearrangement links TRBV7-9 to TRBJ2-5, with a tentative D call TRBD1 (6 bases). The CDR3 is 13 amino acids. Per germline, CDR1 SEHNR and CDR2 FQNEAQ (reference sequence). In nucleotides, the CDR3 is TGTGCCAGCAGCTCCAGTCAGGGGTCGTATTGGAACTTC. Amino acids: CASSSSQGSYWNF.

This CDR3 reads CASSFDLLGGQFF. The CDR3 region has the DNA TGTGCCAGCAGTTTTGATTTACTAGGTGGGCAGTTCTTC. The rearrangement joins TRBV7-9 to TRBJ2-1; maybe TRBD2 (5 bases). The germline CDR1 and CDR2 sequences are SEHNR and FQNEAQ (reference sequence). Trimming shortened V by 6 bases and J by 12 bases, and 18 bases separated the two germline ends. The CDR3 length is 13 residues.

The rearrangement links TRBV30 to TRBJ1-2, with 9 bases matching TRBD1. Germline-derived CDR1 and CDR2 are GTSNPN and SVGIG (reference sequence). The ends lost 3 bases at V and 2 bases at J; junction bases unmatched: 1. The length of the CDR3 is 13 residues. CDR3 residues: CAWRGQGNYGYTF. In DNA form, the CDR3 reads TGTGCCTGGAGGGGACAGGGCAACTATGGCTACACCTTC.

This clone was counted only a few times. This rearrangement joins TRBV2 to TRBJ2-7; D perhaps matches TRBD2 (5 bases). V lost 3 bases to trimming and J lost 6 bases, with 9 bases between them. The CDR3 is 12 amino acids. From germline, CDR1 is SNHLY and CDR2 FYNNEI. The CDR3 loop is CASSEQGSEQYF. The CDR3, as DNA: TGTGCCAGCAGTGAGCAAGGGAGCGAGCAGTACTTC. Looking up the rest from reference TRBV2 and TRBJ2-7 gives the full variable domain: EPEVTQTPSHQVTQMGQEVILRCVPISNHLYFYWYRQILGQKVEFLVSFYNNEISEKSEIFDDQFSVERPDGSNFTLKIRSTKLEDSAMYFCASSEQGSEQYFGPGTRLTVT.

V gene TRBV7-3 combines with J gene TRBJ1-1; 9 nucleotides align to TRBD1. CDR3 length: 12 amino acids. Germline trimming cut 5 bases from V and 8 bases from J; bases unmatched to any gene: 3. Germline lookup yields CDR1 SGHTA and CDR2 FQGTGA. CDR3 in DNA: TGTGCCAGCAGCGGACAGGGGACGGAAGCTTTCTTT. It specifies CASSGQGTEAFF.

This clone turned up a few times. The chain is built from TRBV13 and TRBJ1-2; D is unresolved. Trimming took 0 bases from V and 7 from J, leaving 12 bases between them. The CDR3 spans 14 residues. Germline V gene sequence: CDR1 PRHDT, CDR2 FYEKMQ (reference sequence). The CDR3 DNA follows: TGTGCCAGCAGCTTAGGTCGGTGGTTATCTGGCTACACCTTC. Protein: CASSLGRWLSGYTF.